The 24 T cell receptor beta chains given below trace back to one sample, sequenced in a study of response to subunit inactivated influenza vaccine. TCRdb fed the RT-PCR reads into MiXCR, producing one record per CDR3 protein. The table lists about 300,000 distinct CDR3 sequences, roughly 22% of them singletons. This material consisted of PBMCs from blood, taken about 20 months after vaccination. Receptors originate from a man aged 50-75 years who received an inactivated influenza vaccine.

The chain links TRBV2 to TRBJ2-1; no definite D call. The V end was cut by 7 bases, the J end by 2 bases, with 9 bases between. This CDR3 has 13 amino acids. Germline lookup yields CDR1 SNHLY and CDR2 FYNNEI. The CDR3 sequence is CASIPSAYNEQFF. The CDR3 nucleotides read TGTGCCAGCATCCCTAGTGCCTACAATGAGCAGTTCTTC.

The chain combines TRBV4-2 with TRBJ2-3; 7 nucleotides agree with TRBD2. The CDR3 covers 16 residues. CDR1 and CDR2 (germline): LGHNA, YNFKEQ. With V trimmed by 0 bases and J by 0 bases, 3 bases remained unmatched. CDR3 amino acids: CASSQDTSVSTDTQYF. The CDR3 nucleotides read TGTGCCAGCAGCCAAGATACTAGCGTTAGCACAGATACGCAGTATTTT.

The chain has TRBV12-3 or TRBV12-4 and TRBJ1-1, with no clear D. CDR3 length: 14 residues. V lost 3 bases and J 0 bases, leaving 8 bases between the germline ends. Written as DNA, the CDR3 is TGTGCCAGCAGTTTTAGTCAAGTGAACACTGAAGCTTTCTTT. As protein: CASSFSQVNTEAFF.

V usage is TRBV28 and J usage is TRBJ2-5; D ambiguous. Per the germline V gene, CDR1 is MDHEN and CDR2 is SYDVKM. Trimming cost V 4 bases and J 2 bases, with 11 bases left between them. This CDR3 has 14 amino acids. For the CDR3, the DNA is TGTGCCAGCAGTTGGGCAGAAGCACAAGAGACCCAGTACTTC. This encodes CASSWAEAQETQYF.

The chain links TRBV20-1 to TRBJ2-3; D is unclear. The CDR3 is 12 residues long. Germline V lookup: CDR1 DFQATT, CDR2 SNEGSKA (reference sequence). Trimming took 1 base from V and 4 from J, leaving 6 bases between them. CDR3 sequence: CSARASADTQYF. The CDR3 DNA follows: TGCAGTGCTAGAGCGTCGGCAGATACGCAGTATTTT.

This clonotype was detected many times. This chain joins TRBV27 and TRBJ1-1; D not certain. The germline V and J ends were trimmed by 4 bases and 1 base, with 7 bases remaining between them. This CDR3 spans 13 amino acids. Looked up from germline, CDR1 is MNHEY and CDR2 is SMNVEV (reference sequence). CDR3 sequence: CASSWAENTEAFF. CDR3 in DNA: TGTGCCAGCAGTTGGGCAGAGAACACTGAAGCTTTCTTT.

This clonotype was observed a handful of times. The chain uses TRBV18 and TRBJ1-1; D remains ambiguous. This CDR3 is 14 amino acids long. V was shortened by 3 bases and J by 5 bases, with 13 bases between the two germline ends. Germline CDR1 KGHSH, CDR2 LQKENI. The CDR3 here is CASSPGAEGTEAFF. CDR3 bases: TGTGCCAGCTCACCGGGAGCCGAAGGAACTGAAGCTTTCTTT.

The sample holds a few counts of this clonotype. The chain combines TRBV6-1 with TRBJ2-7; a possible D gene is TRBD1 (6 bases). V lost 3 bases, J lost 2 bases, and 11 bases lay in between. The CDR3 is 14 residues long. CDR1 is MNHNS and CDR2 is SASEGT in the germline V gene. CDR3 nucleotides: TGTGCCAGCAGTGACGACAGGACCCCCTACGAGCAGTACTTC. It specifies CASSDDRTPYEQYF.

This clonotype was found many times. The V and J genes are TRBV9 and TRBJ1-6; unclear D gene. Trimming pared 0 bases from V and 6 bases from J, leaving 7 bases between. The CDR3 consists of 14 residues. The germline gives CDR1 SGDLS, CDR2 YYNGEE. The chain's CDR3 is CASSVADINSPLHF. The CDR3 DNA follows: TGTGCCAGCAGCGTAGCTGACATTAATTCACCCCTCCACTTT.

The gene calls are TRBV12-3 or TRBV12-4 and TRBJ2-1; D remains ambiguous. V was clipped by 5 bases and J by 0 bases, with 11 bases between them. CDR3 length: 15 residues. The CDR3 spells CASSAGFSSYNEQFF. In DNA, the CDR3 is TGTGCCAGCAGTGCAGGTTTTAGCTCCTACAATGAGCAGTTCTTC.

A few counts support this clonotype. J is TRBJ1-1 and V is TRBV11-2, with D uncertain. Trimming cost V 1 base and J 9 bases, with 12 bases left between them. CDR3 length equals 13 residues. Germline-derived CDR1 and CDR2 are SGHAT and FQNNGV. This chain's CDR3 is CASSLALEAKAFF. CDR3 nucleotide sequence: TGTGCCAGCAGCTTAGCGCTCGAGGCGAAAGCTTTCTTT.

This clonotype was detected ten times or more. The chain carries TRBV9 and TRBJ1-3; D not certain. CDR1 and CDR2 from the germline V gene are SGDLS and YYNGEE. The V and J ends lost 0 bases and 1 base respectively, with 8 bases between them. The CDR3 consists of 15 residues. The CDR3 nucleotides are TGTGCCAGCAGCGTAGCTACTGGGTCTGGAAACACCATATATTTT. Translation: CASSVATGSGNTIYF. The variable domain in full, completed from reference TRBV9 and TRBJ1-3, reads DSGVTQTPKHLITATGQRVTLRCSPRSGDLSVYWYQQSLDQGLQFLIQYYNGEERAKGNILERFSAQQFPDLHSELNLSSLELGDSALYFCASSVATGSGNTIYFGEGSWLTVV.

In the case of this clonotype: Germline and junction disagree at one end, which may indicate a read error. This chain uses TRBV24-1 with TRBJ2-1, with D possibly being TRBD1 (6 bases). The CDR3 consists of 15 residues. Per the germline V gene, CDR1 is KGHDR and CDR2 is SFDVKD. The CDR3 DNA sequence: TGTGCCACTTCGTCCACAGGGCTCTCCTACAATGAGCAGTTCTTT. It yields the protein CATSSTGLSYNEQFF.

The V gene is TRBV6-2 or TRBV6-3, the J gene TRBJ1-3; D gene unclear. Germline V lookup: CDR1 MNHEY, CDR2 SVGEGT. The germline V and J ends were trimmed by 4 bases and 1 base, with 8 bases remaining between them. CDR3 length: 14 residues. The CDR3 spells CASSWRLSGNTIYF. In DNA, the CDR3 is TGTGCCAGCAGTTGGCGACTATCTGGAAACACCATATATTTT.

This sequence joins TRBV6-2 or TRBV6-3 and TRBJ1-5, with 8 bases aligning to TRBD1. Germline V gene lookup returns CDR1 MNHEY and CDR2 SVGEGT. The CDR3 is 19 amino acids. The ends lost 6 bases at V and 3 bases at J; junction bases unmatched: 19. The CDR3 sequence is CASRTTRGRGQVANQPQHF. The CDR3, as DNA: TGTGCCAGCAGAACTACCCGGGGCAGGGGGCAAGTAGCCAATCAGCCCCAGCATTTT.

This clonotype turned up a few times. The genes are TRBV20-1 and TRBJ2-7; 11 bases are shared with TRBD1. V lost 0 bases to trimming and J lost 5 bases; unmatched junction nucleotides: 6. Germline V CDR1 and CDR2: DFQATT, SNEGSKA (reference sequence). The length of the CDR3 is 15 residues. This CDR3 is CSARDPGQGDHEQYF. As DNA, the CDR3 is TGCAGTGCTAGAGACCCGGGACAGGGGGACCACGAGCAGTACTTC.

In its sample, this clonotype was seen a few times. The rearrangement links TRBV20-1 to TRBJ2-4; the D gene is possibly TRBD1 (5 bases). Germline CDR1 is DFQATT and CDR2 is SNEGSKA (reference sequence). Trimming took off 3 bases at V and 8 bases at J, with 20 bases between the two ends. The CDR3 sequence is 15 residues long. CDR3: CSARGQGEPKHIQYF. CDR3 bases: TGCAGTGCTAGGGGGCAAGGGGAACCCAAGCACATTCAGTACTTC.

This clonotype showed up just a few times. The CDR3 DNA reads TGTGCAAGTCACCCCGACAGGAGCCATAGCAATCAGCCCCAGCATTTT. This translates into CASHPDRSHSNQPQHF. This sequence joins TRBV12-2 and TRBJ1-5; the table's D call, TRBD1, was not checked against the DNA. TRBV12-2 is deemed a pseudogene. CDR3 length: 16 amino acids.

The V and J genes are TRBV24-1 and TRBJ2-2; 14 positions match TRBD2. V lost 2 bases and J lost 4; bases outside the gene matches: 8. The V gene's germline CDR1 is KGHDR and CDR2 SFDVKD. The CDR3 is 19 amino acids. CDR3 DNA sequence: TGTGCCACCAGTGATTCAGGGACTAGCGGGAGTATAGGCACCGGGGAGCTGTTTTTT. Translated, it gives CATSDSGTSGSIGTGELFF.

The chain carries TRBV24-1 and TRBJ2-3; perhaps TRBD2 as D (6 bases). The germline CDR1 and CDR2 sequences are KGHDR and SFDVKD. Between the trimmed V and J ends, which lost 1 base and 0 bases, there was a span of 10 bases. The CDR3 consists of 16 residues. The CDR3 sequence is CATSDLKGTSTDTQYF. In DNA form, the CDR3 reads TGTGCCACCAGTGATTTAAAGGGGACTAGCACAGATACGCAGTATTTT.

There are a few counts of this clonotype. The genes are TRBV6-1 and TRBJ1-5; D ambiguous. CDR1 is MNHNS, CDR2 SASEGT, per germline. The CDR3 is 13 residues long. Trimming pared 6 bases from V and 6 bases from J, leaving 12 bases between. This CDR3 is CASSPSGSQPQHF. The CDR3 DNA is TGTGCCAGCAGCCCCTCGGGGAGTCAGCCCCAGCATTTT.

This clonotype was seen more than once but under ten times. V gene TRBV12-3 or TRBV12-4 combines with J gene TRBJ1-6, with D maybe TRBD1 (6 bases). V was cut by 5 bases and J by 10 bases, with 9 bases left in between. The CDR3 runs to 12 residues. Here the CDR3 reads CASSTGISPLHF. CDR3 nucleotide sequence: TGTGCCAGCAGTACAGGGATCTCACCCCTCCACTTT.

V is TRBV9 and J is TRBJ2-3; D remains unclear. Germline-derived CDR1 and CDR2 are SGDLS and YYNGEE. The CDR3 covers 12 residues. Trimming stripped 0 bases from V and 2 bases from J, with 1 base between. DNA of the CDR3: TGTGCCAGCAGCGTAGTCACAGATACGCAGTATTTT. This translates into CASSVVTDTQYF.

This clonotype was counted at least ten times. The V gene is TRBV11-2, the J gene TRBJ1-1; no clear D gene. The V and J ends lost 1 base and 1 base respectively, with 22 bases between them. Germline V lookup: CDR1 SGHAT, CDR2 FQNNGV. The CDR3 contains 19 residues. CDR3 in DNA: TGTGCCAGCAGCTTAGTCTTGGCAGGCTCTGCTTCTTCGAACACTGAAGCTTTCTTT. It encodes CASSLVLAGSASSNTEAFF.